The 14 T cell receptor beta chains reported below all come from one sample, sequenced in a study of identical twins. TCRdb re-called the 5' RACE reads with MiXCR, one entry per CDR3 protein. The table records hundreds of thousands of distinct CDR3 sequences, approximately 13% of them present only once. A further study also used this sample, focusing on yellow fever vaccine responses in identical twins.

What was sequenced was PBMCs. These receptors were taken from a woman between 18 and 29 years old in good health.

The table lists this clonotype with many counts. V usage is TRBV27 and J usage is TRBJ2-1; possibly TRBD1 or TRBD2 for D (5 bases each). Trimming pared 1 base from V and 7 bases from J, leaving 11 bases between. CDR1 is MNHEY and CDR2 is SMNVEV in the germline V gene (reference sequence). This CDR3 has 14 amino acids. CDR3 in DNA: TGTGCCAGCAGTTTATTGGGGACGGGAAATGAGCAGTTCTTC. Translating gives CASSLLGTGNEQFF.

The rearrangement links TRBV28 to TRBJ2-7; no firm D call. Germline V CDR1 and CDR2: MDHEN, SYDVKM. Trimming took 2 bases from V and 4 from J, leaving 12 bases between them. This CDR3 contains 14 residues. In DNA form, the CDR3 reads TGTGCCAGCAGTTTACGCGGCTTTGGGTACGAGCAGTACTTC. Translation: CASSLRGFGYEQYF. The whole variable domain, remainder taken from reference TRBV28 and TRBJ2-7, is DVKVTQSSRYLVKRTGEKVFLECVQDMDHENMFWYRQDPGLGLRLIYFSYDVKMKEKGDIPEGYSVSREKKERFSLILESASTNQTSMYLCASSLRGFGYEQYFGPGTRLTVT.

In its sample, this clonotype was seen a few times. V and J are TRBV10-3 and TRBJ1-1; the match to TRBD1 covers 9 bases. The germline gives CDR1 ENHRY, CDR2 SYGVKD. The J segment lost 6 bases and the V segment lost 3 bases, leaving 14 bases of the junction unmatched. This CDR3 is 17 amino acids long. CDR3 sequence (DNA): TGTGCCATCAGTGATCCCTCCGGGACAGGGCAAAAGGCTGAAGCTTTCTTT. Protein product: CAISDPSGTGQKAEAFF.

This chain connects TRBV11-2 to TRBJ2-3, with D unresolved. Trimming removed 9 bases from V and 0 bases from J, with 16 bases in between. This CDR3 has 15 amino acids. Germline V gene sequence: CDR1 SGHAT, CDR2 FQNNGV. CDR3 residues: CARSPGERSTDTQYF. CDR3 bases: TGTGCCAGGAGCCCCGGAGAGCGCAGCACAGATACGCAGTATTTT.

The chain recombines TRBV28 with TRBJ1-6; D is unclear. Germline loops: CDR1 MDHEN, CDR2 SYDVKM. With 0 bases removed from V and 10 bases from J, the gap between germline ends came to 7 bases. The CDR3 has 13 residues. The CDR3 DNA reads TGTGCCAGCAGTTTATGGGATTACTCACCCCTCCACTTT. Translating it yields CASSLWDYSPLHF.

This clonotype turned up a few times. The chain carries TRBV9 and TRBJ2-1; a weak D match, TRBD2 (7 bases). Germline values: CDR1 SGDLS, CDR2 YYNGEE. V was shortened by 2 bases and J by 0 bases, with 15 bases between the two germline ends. This CDR3 region has 17 residues. The chain's CDR3 is CASSVFWGGDSYNEQFF. CDR3 sequence (DNA): TGTGCCAGCAGCGTTTTTTGGGGGGGCGACTCCTACAATGAGCAGTTCTTC. Using reference TRBV9 and TRBJ2-1 for the parts outside the CDR3, the full variable domain is DSGVTQTPKHLITATGQRVTLRCSPRSGDLSVYWYQQSLDQGLQFLIQYYNGEERAKGNILERFSAQQFPDLHSELNLSSLELGDSALYFCASSVFWGGDSYNEQFFGPGTRLTVL.

In DNA, the CDR3 is TGCAGTGCTAGAGACAGGTATCAGATCTTAGGCACTGAAGCTTTCTTT. It encodes CSARDRYQILGTEAFF. This chain joins TRBV20-1 and TRBJ1-1; D call uncertain. Germline V CDR1 and CDR2: DFQATT, SNEGSKA (reference sequence). The CDR3 extends over 16 amino acids. V was pared by 0 bases and J by 4 bases, with 18 bases between.

In this sample, this clonotype turned up a few times. The chain combines TRBV28 with TRBJ1-2, with TRBD1 matching 7 bases. The CDR3 runs 15 residues. The V gene's germline CDR1 is MDHEN and CDR2 SYDVKM. With 6 bases clipped from V and 4 bases from J, the junction kept 11 bases outside the gene matches. The CDR3 sequence: CASSSLNRGPYGYTF. CDR3 sequence (DNA): TGTGCCAGCAGCTCCCTCAACAGGGGCCCCTATGGCTACACCTTC.

This clonotype was counted at least ten times. This chain uses TRBV20-1 with TRBJ2-7, with D possibly matching TRBD1 (6 bases). The CDR3 is 13 amino acids. The germline V and J ends were trimmed by 6 bases and 6 bases, with 18 bases remaining between them. Germline loops: CDR1 DFQATT, CDR2 SNEGSKA (reference sequence). The CDR3 sequence is CSANPTGIVEQYV. DNA of the CDR3: TGCAGTGCCAATCCGACAGGAATCGTCGAGCAGTACGTC.

The chain recombines TRBV7-8 with TRBJ2-2; D may be TRBD1 (6 bases). CDR1 is SGHVS, CDR2 FQNEAQ, per germline. The CDR3 consists of 17 residues. Trimming left V 0 bases short and J 5 bases short, with 16 bases between. Here the CDR3 DNA reads TGTGCCAGCAGCTTAGCGGGGGCGCTTCCGAGGACCGGGGAGCTGTTTTTT. This sequence encodes CASSLAGALPRTGELFF.

The rearrangement uses TRBV24-1 and TRBJ1-2; D perhaps matches TRBD1 (6 bases). Germline assignment: CDR1 KGHDR and CDR2 SFDVKD. Trimming took off 1 base at V and 8 bases at J, with 19 bases between the two ends. This CDR3 spans 16 amino acids. CDR3 amino acids: CATSDFGQSSVGGYTF. CDR3 nucleotide sequence: TGTGCCACCAGTGATTTCGGACAGTCCTCCGTGGGAGGCTACACCTTC.

This clonotype was detected only a few times. The J gene is TRBJ2-3, the V gene TRBV20-1; weak D call: TRBD2 (6 bases). Germline V CDR1 and CDR2: DFQATT, SNEGSKA (reference sequence). V lost 7 bases and J 5 bases, leaving 22 bases between the germline ends. The CDR3 contains 15 residues. The CDR3 spells CSVANRRGGKDTQYF. Written as DNA, the CDR3 is TGCAGTGTGGCTAATCGTAGGGGAGGAAAAGATACGCAGTATTTT.

This clonotype was counted only a few times. The genes are TRBV4-2 and TRBJ2-5; 14 bases match TRBD2. From germline, CDR1 is LGHNA and CDR2 YNFKEQ. V was pared by 4 bases and J by 5 bases, with 15 bases of the junction left unmatched. The CDR3 consists of 19 residues. CDR3 sequence: CASSLQSATSGRAGETQYF. The CDR3 nucleotides are TGTGCCAGCAGCCTTCAGTCTGCGACTAGCGGGAGGGCCGGGGAGACCCAGTACTTC.

This clonotype was detected a few times. The genes are TRBV20-1 and TRBJ1-5; the match to TRBD1 covers 9 bases. Germline CDR1 is DFQATT and CDR2 is SNEGSKA (reference sequence). V dropped 6 bases and J dropped 6; count of bases not matched to a gene: 12. This CDR3 contains 15 residues. The CDR3 DNA reads TGCAGTGCAGATTACGGGACAGGGCTCATTCAGCCCCAGCATTTT. Translation gives CSADYGTGLIQPQHF.